Sequencing of this T cell receptor (beta chain) was carried out in a study of identical twins. TCRdb reprocessed the 5' RACE reads with MiXCR, giving one entry per CDR3 protein. The table has some 690,000 distinct CDR3 sequences, about 20% seen once; the top ten hold more than 4%. These data were also filed under a second study, of T cells expressing NK-cell markers. This second study says: For a few donors, these clonotypes were likewise the leading ones in the CD3+CD56-NKG2C+ fraction. There remained a lack of clarity about HCMV specificity of expanded NKG2C+ T cell clones.

The sequence was collected from a young woman in good health. Sequences were obtained from PBMCs.

The CDR3 DNA reads as TGTGCCAGCGCGTCCCAGGGCGGGAGGACAGATACGCAGTATTTT. This encodes CASASQGGRTDTQYF. The chain uses TRBV12-3 or TRBV12-4 and TRBJ2-3; 8 bases agree with TRBD2. The CDR3 contains 15 residues. The junction had 10 bases not matched to a gene; V was cut back by 8 bases and J by 3 bases.